This TCR beta chain was documented in a study of control samples from healthy donors and cancer patients. This table comes from immunoSEQ multiplex PCR, and its TCRdb copy is limited to in-frame clones, with some not included. The table includes 45,000 to 65,000 clones, roughly 90% detected once. Germline V gene sequence: CDR1 KGHSH, CDR2 LQKENI. The CDR3 sequence is 16 residues long. Deletions cut 3 bases from V and 4 bases from J, with 15 bases between. The sequence came from a man between 50 and 59 years old with head and neck cancer. The sample consisted of PBMCs. The rearrangement uses TRBV18 and TRBJ2-2, with D unclear. The CDR3: CASSPGSASGTGELFF. CDR3 in DNA: TGTGCCAGCTCACCGGGGTCCGCGAGTGGCACCGGGGAGCTGTTTTTT.